The 29 T cell receptor beta chains below all came from one sample that was sequenced in a study of shared T cell receptors in the human thymus. The assay was immunoSEQ multiplex PCR, and TCRdb's table has in-frame clones only and misses some. The top ten hold about 0.0094% of the sample, which has some 640,000 clones, around 87% seen once. These data also formed part of another study, on human thymus T cells.

Sequences were obtained from thymocytes. The source is a boy in the first two years of life with a congenital heart defect.

This clone was seen only once. The chain links TRBV2 to TRBJ1-2, with D hard to call. The length of the CDR3 is 13 residues. V lost 6 bases, J lost 7 bases, and 15 bases lay in between. Germline V gene data show CDR1 as SNHLY and CDR2 as FYNNEI. The CDR3 loop reads CASRGEGSRGYTF. As DNA, the CDR3 is TGTGCCAGCAGGGGAGAAGGGTCGCGTGGCTACACCTTC.

The genes are TRBV28 and TRBJ1-5, with D maybe TRBD1 (6 bases). The CDR3 contains 15 residues. V lost 8 bases to trimming and J lost 0 bases, with 14 bases between them. CDR1 MDHEN and CDR2 SYDVKM come from the germline V gene. CDR3 nucleotides: TGTGCCAGCCGGGTGACAGGTCTTAGCAATCAGCCCCAGCATTTT. Translated: CASRVTGLSNQPQHF.

The chain joins TRBV15 to TRBJ2-1; D unclear. This CDR3 comprises 18 residues. Germline-derived CDR1 and CDR2 are LNHNV and YYDKDF (reference sequence). The V end lost 0 bases, the J end lost 4 bases, and 19 bases lay between the germline ends. DNA for the CDR3: TGTGCCACCAGCAGAGAAGGCAGCTGGTGGGCAGGTTACAATGAGCAGTTCTTC. Translation gives CATSREGSWWAGYNEQFF. Full variable domain (missing parts from reference TRBV15 and TRBJ2-1): DAMVIQNPRYQVTQFGKPVTLSCSQTLNHNVMYWYQQKSSQAPKLLFHYYDKDFNNEADTPDNFQSRRPNTSFCFLDIRSPGLGDTAMYLCATSREGSWWAGYNEQFFGPGTRLTVL.

The chain uses TRBV5-4 and TRBJ2-7; 14 bases are a match to TRBD2. The V gene end was trimmed by 3 bases and the J gene end by 0 bases; junction bases not matched to a gene: 11. The CDR3 contains 19 residues. The germline V gene encodes CDR1 SGHNT and CDR2 YYREEE (reference sequence). The CDR3, as DNA: TGTGCCAGCAGCTCCCTAGGACTAGCGGGGGGATATAGCTCCTACGAGCAGTACTTC. It specifies CASSSLGLAGGYSSYEQYF.

The CDR3 spells CASSQGGQGAGYEQYF. The CDR3 coding sequence is TGTGCCAGCAGCCAAGGGGGACAGGGGGCGGGTTACGAGCAGTACTTC. This chain connects TRBV14 to TRBJ2-7, with 12 bases that match TRBD1. The trim removed 1 base at V and 4 bases at J, leaving 5 bases unmatched. The CDR3 length is 16 residues. The germline CDR1 and CDR2 sequences are SGHDN and FVKESK.

This clone was seen just once. The V gene is TRBV6-5, the J gene TRBJ2-5; TRBD2 aligns across 7 bases. The J call may not be correct, given that the DNA end is closer to TRBJ2-7. Germline CDR1 and CDR2: MNHEY and SVGAGI. This CDR3 region has 13 residues. This CDR3 is CASSAGASYEQYF. The CDR3 nucleotides are TGTGCCAGCAGCGCGGGAGCCTCCTACGAGCAGTACTTC.

The V and J genes are TRBV7-9 and TRBJ1-5; 10 bases fit TRBD1. Germline assignment: CDR1 SEHNR and CDR2 FQNEAQ (reference sequence). The CDR3 has 19 residues. V was pared by 0 bases and J by 1 base, with 9 bases of the junction left unmatched. The chain's CDR3 is CASSLAGTGARVSNQPQHF. CDR3 nucleotide sequence: TGTGCCAGCAGCTTAGCCGGGACAGGGGCGAGGGTGAGCAATCAGCCCCAGCATTTT.

The gene calls are TRBV18 and TRBJ2-7; D possibly corresponds to TRBD2 (6 bases). Trimming left V 3 bases short and J 5 bases short, with 26 bases between. CDR3 length: 18 residues. In germline, CDR1 is KGHSH, CDR2 LQKENI. This chain's CDR3 is CASSPHWEASNRGHEQYF. The CDR3 DNA sequence: TGTGCCAGCTCACCTCACTGGGAGGCATCAAATAGGGGCCACGAGCAGTACTTC.

The rearrangement joins TRBV4-3 to TRBJ2-7, with 11 bases fitting TRBD1. The CDR3 consists of 16 residues. V dropped 4 bases and J dropped 7; count of bases not matched to a gene: 12. The germline V gene encodes CDR1 LGHNA and CDR2 YSLEER. DNA of the CDR3: TGCGCCAGCAGCCGAGCCGTGGACAGGGGGCGTAGGGAGCAGTACTTC. Translating gives CASSRAVDRGRREQYF.

This clone was seen more than once but under ten times. The V gene is TRBV10-2, the J gene TRBJ1-5; D unresolved. From germline, CDR1 is WSHSY and CDR2 SAAADI. Trimming took off 0 bases at V and 0 bases at J, with 15 bases between the two ends. The CDR3 covers 18 residues. The CDR3 sequence: CASSESTRGESSNQPQHF. The CDR3 DNA reads TGCGCCAGCAGTGAGTCGACTCGGGGAGAATCTAGCAATCAGCCCCAGCATTTT.

This clone appeared a single time. The CDR3 DNA reads TGTGCCAGCAGCTCGCTACGACTGTTAGCCAAAAACATTCAGTACTTC. Protein sequence: CASSSLRLLAKNIQYF. The chain links TRBV7-2 to TRBJ2-4; D is unresolved. Germline CDR1 and CDR2: SGHTA and FQGNSA. Trimming took off 4 bases at V and 0 bases at J, with 13 bases between the two ends. The CDR3 runs 16 residues.

CDR3 nucleotides: TGTGCCAGCAGGTCGAACAGGTTCTTAAGCTCCTACAATGAGCAGTTCTTC. Its protein product is CASRSNRFLSSYNEQFF. The chain is built from TRBV28 and TRBJ2-1; perhaps TRBD1 as D (5 bases). Trimming shortened V by 6 bases and J by 0 bases, and 18 bases separated the two germline ends. Germline lookup yields CDR1 MDHEN and CDR2 SYDVKM. The CDR3 is 17 amino acids.

The chain couples TRBV11-3 to TRBJ2-1; D is possibly TRBD1 (6 bases). The CDR3 runs 13 residues. The V gene lost 2 bases and the J gene lost 5 bases, with 7 bases spanning the gap. Germline V CDR1 and CDR2: SGHNT, YENEEA. In DNA, the CDR3 is TGTGCCAGCAGCTTACGACAGGACAATGAGCAGTTCTTC. This translates into CASSLRQDNEQFF.

The chain links TRBV19 to TRBJ2-3; TRBD1 matches at 8 bases. This CDR3 is built from 16 residues. CDR1 is LNHDA, CDR2 SQIVND, per germline (reference sequence). With 2 bases clipped from V and 7 bases from J, the junction kept 11 bases outside the gene matches. CDR3 amino acids: CASSIHTGTGGNTQYF. Here the CDR3 DNA reads TGTGCCAGTAGTATACATACCGGGACAGGAGGCAATACGCAGTATTTT. The complete variable domain, with remaining parts taken from reference TRBV19 and TRBJ2-3, reads DGGITQSPKYLFRKEGQNVTLSCEQNLNHDAMYWYRQDPGQGLRLIYYSQIVNDFQKGDIAEGYSVSREKKESFPLTVTSAQKNPTAFYLCASSIHTGTGGNTQYFGPGTRLTVL.

The genes are TRBV13 and TRBJ1-5, with TRBD1 matching over 7 bases. Trimming cost V 5 bases and J 4 bases; bases outside gene matches: 2. The CDR3 extends over 13 amino acids. The germline V gene encodes CDR1 PRHDT and CDR2 FYEKMQ (reference sequence). The CDR3 DNA follows: TGTGCCAGCAGCAAACAGGGGAATCAGCCCCAGCATTTT. It yields the protein CASSKQGNQPQHF.

The V and J genes are TRBV30 and TRBJ1-1, with D uncertain. This CDR3 spans 14 amino acids. CDR1 and CDR2 from the germline V gene are GTSNPN and SVGIG (reference sequence). V was shortened by 0 bases and J by 6 bases, with 14 bases between the two germline ends. The CDR3 DNA sequence: TGTGCCTGGAGTGTAAATCTGTCGGTATCTGAAGCTTTCTTT. It yields the protein CAWSVNLSVSEAFF. Supplemented by reference TRBV30 and TRBJ1-1, the full variable domain reads SQTIHQWPATLVQPVGSPLSLECTVEGTSNPNLYWYRQAAGRGLQLLFYSVGIGQISSEVPQNLSASRPQDRQFILSSKKLLLSDSGFYLCAWSVNLSVSEAFFGQGTRLTVV.

This clone was recorded a few times. This sequence joins TRBV28 and TRBJ2-1; D gene uncertain. The V end was cut by 7 bases, the J end by 8 bases, with 9 bases between. Germline V gives CDR1 MDHEN, CDR2 SYDVKM. The CDR3 is 11 amino acids. CDR3 in amino acids: CASTRADEQFF. DNA of the CDR3: TGTGCCAGCACCCGTGCGGATGAGCAGTTCTTC.

This clone was picked up a small number of times. The V and J genes are TRBV7-2 and TRBJ2-3; 7 bases agree with TRBD1. Trimming at V came to 1 base and at J to 3 bases, leaving 4 bases not matched to a gene. Germline lookup yields CDR1 SGHTA and CDR2 FQGNSA. This CDR3 region has 15 residues. The CDR3 region is CASSLGTGVTDTQYF. The CDR3 DNA reads as TGTGCCAGCAGCTTAGGTACAGGGGTGACAGATACGCAGTATTTT.

The J gene is TRBJ1-4, the V gene TRBV7-3, with 9 bases that match TRBD1. J was trimmed by 7 bases and V by 4 bases; bases with no gene match: 4. The CDR3 contains 14 residues. The germline V gene has CDR1 SGHTA and CDR2 FQGTGA. The CDR3 DNA is TGTGCCAGCAGCTCCAACAGGGGGCTTGAAAAACTGTTTTTT. Translation gives CASSSNRGLEKLFF.

The rearrangement joins TRBV14 to TRBJ1-1; D remains unclear. This CDR3 is built from 16 residues. Trimming removed 4 bases from V and 3 bases from J, with 18 bases in between. Germline V lookup: CDR1 SGHDN, CDR2 FVKESK. CDR3 in amino acids: CASSRTQAASDTEAFF. CDR3 in DNA: TGTGCCAGCAGCCGTACCCAGGCAGCATCAGACACTGAAGCTTTCTTT.

The chain is built from TRBV5-4 and TRBJ2-5, with a weak D call TRBD2 (6 bases). Germline-derived CDR1 and CDR2 are SGHNT and YYREEE (reference sequence). CDR3 length: 17 residues. Trimming pared 4 bases from V and 5 bases from J, leaving 24 bases between. This CDR3 reads CASSKKPGASKGETQYF. CDR3 sequence (DNA): TGTGCCAGCAGCAAGAAACCGGGAGCCTCAAAGGGGGAGACCCAGTACTTC.

This chain uses TRBV19 with TRBJ1-1, with D uncertain. This CDR3 has 13 amino acids. Per the germline V gene, CDR1 is LNHDA and CDR2 is SQIVND (reference sequence). V was trimmed by 5 bases and J by 1 base, leaving 8 bases between them. The CDR3 bases are TGTGCCAGTAGTGCGAAACCGAACACTGAAGCTTTCTTT. Its translation is CASSAKPNTEAFF.

The chain employs TRBV5-4 and TRBJ2-7, with 9 bases that match TRBD1. There are 14 residues in the CDR3. The J segment lost 2 bases and the V segment lost 4 bases, leaving 4 bases of the junction unmatched. CDR1 is SGHNT, CDR2 YYREEE, per germline (reference sequence). DNA for the CDR3: TGTGCCAGCAGCAAAAGGGACAGGGCCTACGAGCAGTACTTC. It codes for CASSKRDRAYEQYF.

The rearrangement joins TRBV19 to TRBJ2-6, with 9 bases identical to TRBD1. V was clipped by 1 base and J by 0 bases; unmatched bases: 7. Germline V gene data show CDR1 as LNHDA and CDR2 as SQIVND (reference sequence). The CDR3 contains 19 residues. The CDR3 here is CASSIGPGQGPSGANVLTF. CDR3 coding DNA: TGTGCCAGTAGTATAGGACCGGGACAGGGTCCCTCTGGGGCCAACGTCCTGACTTTC.

V gene TRBV19 combines with J gene TRBJ1-2; 7 bases are a match to TRBD1. The V gene's germline CDR1 is LNHDA and CDR2 SQIVND (reference sequence). This CDR3 is 15 amino acids long. J gave up 4 bases and V 4 bases, and 9 bases lay outside the gene matches. The CDR3 here is CASSTRRTGGYGYTF. The DNA of the CDR3 is TGTGCCAGTAGTACGAGACGGACAGGCGGCTATGGCTACACCTTC.

The CDR3 bases are TGCGCCAGCAGCCAGGGGGTTGCGGGGATGGATCCCTTTTCGCAGTATTTT. Translated, it gives CASSQGVAGMDPFSQYF. The chain employs TRBV4-1 and TRBJ2-3; D might be TRBD2 (6 bases). This CDR3 region has 17 residues. The germline V gene has CDR1 MGHRA and CDR2 YSYEKL. Trimming took off 3 bases at V and 10 bases at J, with 26 bases between the two ends.

This clone showed up just a few times. This chain joins TRBV19 and TRBJ2-2; 7 bases are a match to TRBD2. CDR3 length: 19 residues. Germline V lookup: CDR1 LNHDA, CDR2 SQIVND (reference sequence). The V and J ends lost 7 bases and 1 base, in that order; junction bases with no gene match: 18. CDR3 sequence: CASKEARGGRSQNTGELFF. The CDR3 bases are TGTGCCAGTAAAGAGGCTCGGGGCGGGAGATCCCAGAACACCGGGGAGCTGTTTTTT. The full variable domain, its missing parts supplied by reference TRBV19 and TRBJ2-2, is DGGITQSPKYLFRKEGQNVTLSCEQNLNHDAMYWYRQDPGQGLRLIYYSQIVNDFQKGDIAEGYSVSREKKESFPLTVTSAQKNPTAFYLCASKEARGGRSQNTGELFFGEGSRLTVL.

V and J are TRBV28 and TRBJ1-2; weak D call: TRBD1 (5 bases). V was shortened by 3 bases and J by 5 bases, with 13 bases between the two germline ends. The CDR3 runs to 14 residues. Germline V gene lookup returns CDR1 MDHEN and CDR2 SYDVKM. DNA for the CDR3: TGTGCCAGCAGTTTTGCAGGGTTCGAATATGGCTACACCTTC. It specifies CASSFAGFEYGYTF.

The V call is TRBV5-5, the J call TRBJ2-3; D gene unclear. This CDR3 spans 12 amino acids. Germline loops: CDR1 SGHKS, CDR2 YYEKEE (reference sequence). V was pared by 5 bases and J by 6 bases, with 10 bases between. The CDR3 DNA reads TGTGCCAGCAGATCAGGCGAGGATACGCAGTATTTT. This sequence encodes CASRSGEDTQYF.